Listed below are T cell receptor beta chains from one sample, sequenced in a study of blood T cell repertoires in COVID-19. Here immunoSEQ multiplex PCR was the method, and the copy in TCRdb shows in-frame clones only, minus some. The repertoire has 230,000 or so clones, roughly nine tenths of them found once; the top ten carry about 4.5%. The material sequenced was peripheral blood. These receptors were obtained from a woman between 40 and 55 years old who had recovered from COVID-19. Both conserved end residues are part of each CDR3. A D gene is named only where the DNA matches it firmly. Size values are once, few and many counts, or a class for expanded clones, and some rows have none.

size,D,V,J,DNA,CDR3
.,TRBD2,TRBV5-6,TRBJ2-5,TGTGCCAGCAGCTTGTTTTGGCGGGGGGCCGGGGAGACCCAGTACTTC,CASSLFWRGAGETQYF
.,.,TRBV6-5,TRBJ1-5,TGTGCCAGCACAGACATAGGAGGGCATCAGCCCCAGCATTTT,CASTDIGGHQPQHF
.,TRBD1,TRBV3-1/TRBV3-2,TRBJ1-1,TGTGCCAGCAGCCAAGAACAGGGGTGGACTGAAGCTTTCTTT,CASSQEQGWTEAFF
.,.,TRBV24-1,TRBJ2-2,TGTGCCACCAGTGATTTGCGTTTTAATCGGGCCGGGGAGCTGTTTTTT,CATSDLRFNRAGELFF
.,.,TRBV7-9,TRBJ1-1,TGTGCCAGCAGCCCTCATCCGAGGAACACTGAAGCTTTCTTT,CASSPHPRNTEAFF
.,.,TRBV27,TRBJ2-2,TGTGCCAGCAGCCTACCGAACACCGGGGAGCTGTTTTTT,CASSLPNTGELFF
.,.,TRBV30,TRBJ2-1,TGTGCCTGGACGACCGGGAATGAGCAGTTCTTC,CAWTTGNEQFF
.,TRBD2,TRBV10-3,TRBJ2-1,TGTGCCATCAGTGTGACAGGAGGGACTAGCGGGGAGAATGAGCAGTTCTTC,CAISVTGGTSGENEQFF
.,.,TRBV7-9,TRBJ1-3,TGTGCCAGCAGCTTAATGGACTACCCTCGAAACACCATATATTTT,CASSLMDYPRNTIYF
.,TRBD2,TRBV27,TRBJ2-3,TGTGCCAGCAGTTTATCTTGGACTAGCGGCACAGATACGCAGTATTTT,CASSLSWTSGTDTQYF
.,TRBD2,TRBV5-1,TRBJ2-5,TGCGCCAGCAGCTTTGGACTAGCGGGGACCCAAGAGACCCAGTACTTC,CASSFGLAGTQETQYF
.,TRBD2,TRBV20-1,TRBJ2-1,TGCAGTGCTAGTGTGTGGGAGGGCAATGAGCAGTTCTTC,CSASVWEGNEQFF
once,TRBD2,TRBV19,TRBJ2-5,TGTGCCAGTAGTAAACTAGCGGGGGGCCAAGAGACCCAGTACTTC,CASSKLAGGQETQYF
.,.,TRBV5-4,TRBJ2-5,TGTGCCAGCAGCTATCCAGGGGCTGAGACCCAGTACTTC,CASSYPGAETQYF
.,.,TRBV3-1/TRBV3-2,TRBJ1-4,TGTGCCAGCAGCCCAGCAACCGGGACTCTTGTGTTTTTT,CASSPATGTLVFF
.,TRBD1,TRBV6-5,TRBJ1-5,TGTGCCAGCTCTCCGGGACAGTACAATCAGCCCCAGCATTTT,CASSPGQYNQPQHF
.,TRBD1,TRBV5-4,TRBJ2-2,TGTGCCAGCAGCCTCGGGGGACAGGTGGGGACCGGGGAGCTGTTTTTT,CASSLGGQVGTGELFF
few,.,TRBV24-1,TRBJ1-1,TGTGCCACCAGTGATTTTGAGACAGATGAAGCTTTCTTT,CATSDFETDEAFF
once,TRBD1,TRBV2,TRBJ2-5,TGTGCCAGCTATGGGGACAGGGTTCGAGAGACCCAGTACTTC,CASYGDRVRETQYF
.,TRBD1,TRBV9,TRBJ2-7,TGTGCCAGCAGCGTAGGTGGGGACAGGGTGCACGAGCAGTACTTC,CASSVGGDRVHEQYF
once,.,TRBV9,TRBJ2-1,TGTGCCAGCAGCCCAGAAGGTAGCGTTTACAATGAGCAGTTCTTC,CASSPEGSVYNEQFF
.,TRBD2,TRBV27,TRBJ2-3,TGTGCCAGCAGTTCCATAGCGGGCCACCCTCGGGATACGCAGTATTTT,CASSSIAGHPRDTQYF
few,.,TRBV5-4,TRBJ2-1,TGTGCCAGCACACGTATTCCGGGGAGCTCCTACAATGAGCAGTTCTTC,CASTRIPGSSYNEQFF
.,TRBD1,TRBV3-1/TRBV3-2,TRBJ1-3,TGTGCCAGCAGCCTGTTGACAGGGGCTACCTCTGGAAACACCATATATTTT,CASSLLTGATSGNTIYF
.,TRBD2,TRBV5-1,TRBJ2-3,TGCGCCAGCAGAGGGGGGATAGCGGGAGCGACAGATACGCAGTATTTT,CASRGGIAGATDTQYF
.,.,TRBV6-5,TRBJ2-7,TGTGCCAGCAGCCTGTACAGGCTCTACGAGCAGTACTTC,CASSLYRLYEQYF
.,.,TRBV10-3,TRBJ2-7,TGTGCCATCGGAAACAGGGCGGACTACGAGCAGTACTTC,CAIGNRADYEQYF
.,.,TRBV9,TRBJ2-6,TGTGCCAGCAGCGTAGATATGTCAGGGAACGGGGCCAACGTCCTGACTTTC,CASSVDMSGNGANVLTF
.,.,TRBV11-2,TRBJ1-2,TGTGCCAGCAGCCTAGCGCCCGGGGGACCCTATGGCTACACCTTC,CASSLAPGGPYGYTF
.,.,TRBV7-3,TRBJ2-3,TGTGCCAGCAGCTTAGCGCCCACGGGCACAGATACGCAGTATTTT,CASSLAPTGTDTQYF
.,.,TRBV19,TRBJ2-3,TGTGCCAGTAGTATAGAGAGAGGGTGGAGCAACACAGATACGCAGTATTTT,CASSIERGWSNTDTQYF
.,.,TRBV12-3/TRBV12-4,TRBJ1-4,TGTGCCAGCAGTTTAGGGCTTAATGAAAAACTGTTTTTT,CASSLGLNEKLFF
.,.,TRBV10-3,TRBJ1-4,TGTGCCATCAGTGAGTCATCTCTCAATTTAGGGGCGCGTGAAAAACTGTTTTTT,CAISESSLNLGAREKLFF
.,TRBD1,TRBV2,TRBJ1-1,TGTGCCAGCAGCGTCAGGACAGGGCGGGCTTTCTTT,CASSVRTGRAFF
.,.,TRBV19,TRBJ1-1,TGTGCCAGTATTTGGCACACTGAAGCTTTCTTT,CASIWHTEAFF
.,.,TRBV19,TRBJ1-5,TGTGCCAGTAGCCCCGCGGGGATTAGGCAGCCCCAGCATTTT,CASSPAGIRQPQHF
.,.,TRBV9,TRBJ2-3,TGTGCCAGCAGCGGGAGAGATACGCAGTATTTT,CASSGRDTQYF
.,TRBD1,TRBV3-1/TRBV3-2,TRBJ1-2,TGTGCCAGCAGCTATGATGCAGGGGGAGGCTACACCTTC,CASSYDAGGGYTF
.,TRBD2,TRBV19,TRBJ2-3,TGTGCCAGTAGTGGGGGACTAGACTGGAGCACAGATACGCAGTATTTT,CASSGGLDWSTDTQYF
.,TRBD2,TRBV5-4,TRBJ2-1,TGTGCCAGCAGCTTACGACTAGCGGATTACAATGAGCAGTTCTTC,CASSLRLADYNEQFF
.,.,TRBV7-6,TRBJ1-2,TGTGCCAGCAGCGCGGGCGATACCTATGGCTACACCTTC,CASSAGDTYGYTF
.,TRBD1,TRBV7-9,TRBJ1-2,TGTGCCAGCAGCAATTACAGGGGTGGTGGCTACACCTTC,CASSNYRGGGYTF
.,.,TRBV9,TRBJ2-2,TGTGCCAGCAGCGTATATGGGGGCCTGTACACCGGGGAGCTGTTTTTT,CASSVYGGLYTGELFF
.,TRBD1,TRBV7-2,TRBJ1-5,TGTGCCAGCAGCCCCGCATCCGACAGGGACGGGCAGCCCCAGCATTTT,CASSPASDRDGQPQHF
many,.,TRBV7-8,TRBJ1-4,TGTGCCAGCAGCCTCCGGACAGAAAAACTGTTTTTT,CASSLRTEKLFF
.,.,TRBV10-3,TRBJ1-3,TGTGCCATCAGTGAGTCCCCAGGTGTCAACACCATATATTTT,CAISESPGVNTIYF
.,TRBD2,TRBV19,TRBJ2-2,TGTGCCAGTAGTCCCAGGACTAGCGGGGGGGCCGGAACCGGGGAGCTGTTTTTT,CASSPRTSGGAGTGELFF
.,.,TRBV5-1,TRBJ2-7,TGCGCCAGCAGCCTGTTACCTGGGACAAACTACGAGCAGTACTTC,CASSLLPGTNYEQYF
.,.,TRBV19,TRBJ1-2,TGTGCCAGTAGTATTGAACAGTATGGCTACACCTTC,CASSIEQYGYTF
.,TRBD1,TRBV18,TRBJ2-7,TGTGCCAGCTCACAACCGGGACAGGGGGCCTACGAGCAGTACTTC,CASSQPGQGAYEQYF
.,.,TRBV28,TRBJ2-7,TGTGCCAGCAGTGTCCCCGACCGAGCCCCGGAGGCCTACGAGCAGTACTTC,CASSVPDRAPEAYEQYF
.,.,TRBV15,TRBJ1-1,TGTGCCACCAGCAGAGGGGATCACAGGGTTCATACTCGCATGAACACTGAAGCTTTCTTT,CATSRGDHRVHTRMNTEAFF
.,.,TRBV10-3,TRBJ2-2,TGTGCCACGACTAGTTTTTCCGGGGAGCTGTTTTTT,CATTSFSGELFF
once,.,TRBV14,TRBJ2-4,TGTGCCAGCAGCTTGGGGGGGGCGGACATTCAGTACTTC,CASSLGGADIQYF
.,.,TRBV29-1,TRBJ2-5,TGCAGCGTTCCGAGCGACGTAGAGACCCAGTACTTC,CSVPSDVETQYF
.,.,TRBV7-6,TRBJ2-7,TGTGCCAGCAGCGCCGGGACTCCGTATGACGAGCAGTACTTC,CASSAGTPYDEQYF
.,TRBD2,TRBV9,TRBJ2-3,TGTGCCAGCAGCGTAGCTACGAGCGGGGGGCCAGGAGATACGCAGTATTTT,CASSVATSGGPGDTQYF
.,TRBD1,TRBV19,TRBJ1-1,TGTGCCAGTAGTTCTAGAACCAGGGGGCTTGGTGAAGCTTTCTTT,CASSSRTRGLGEAFF
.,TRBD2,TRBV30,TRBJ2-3,TGTGCCTGGAGTGGTGCTAGCGGGATCGGTACAGATACGCAGTATTTT,CAWSGASGIGTDTQYF
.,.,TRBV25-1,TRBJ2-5,TGTGCCAGCAGTGGAGGACTGGGTTTCGAGACCCAGTACTTC,CASSGGLGFETQYF